These 4 T cell receptor beta chains share one sample of origin, sequenced in a study of T cell responses to AZD1222 COVID-19 vaccine. Clones were sequenced by immunoSEQ multiplex PCR, and TCRdb holds only the in-frame ones, with some missing. The sample yields about 140,000 clones, almost 95% seen once. Sample: peripheral blood, taken on day 0 of AZD1222 vaccination. These receptors were collected from an adult in good health.

The chain combines TRBV23-1 with TRBJ1-3; tentatively, D is TRBD1 (5 bases). TRBV23-1 is marked as an open reading frame, function uncertain. The CDR3 has 16 amino acids. V gave up 3 bases and J gave up 0 bases, with 12 bases separating them. In DNA, the CDR3 is TGCGCCAGCAGTCATGAACCGGGGCCCTCTGGAAACACCATATATTTT. This translates into CASSHEPGPSGNTIYF.

CDR3 coding DNA: TGTGCCAGCAGGGTGAGTGTGGGCGGCTACACCTTC. Residues: CASRVSVGGYTF. The chain uses TRBV7-3 and TRBJ1-2, with D hard to call. The germline V gene encodes CDR1 SGHTA and CDR2 FQGTGA. The CDR3 sequence is 12 residues long. Trimming pared 6 bases from V and 8 bases from J, leaving 13 bases between.

The chain combines TRBV5-1 with TRBJ1-3; 7 nucleotides align to TRBD1. Germline V gene sequence: CDR1 SGHRS, CDR2 YFSETQ. Germline trimming cut 4 bases from V and 0 bases from J; bases unmatched to any gene: 7. The length of the CDR3 is 16 residues. CDR3 sequence (DNA): TGCGCCAGCAGCGAGTCTACAGGGGACTCTGGAAACACCATATATTTT. Translated: CASSESTGDSGNTIYF.

The DNA of the CDR3 is TGCAGCGTTGAGGCCGGGACTAGCGGGGCTTCTACGAACACCGGGGAGCTGTTTTTT. It specifies CSVEAGTSGASTNTGELFF. V usage is TRBV29-1 and J usage is TRBJ2-2, with TRBD2 matching over 13 bases. CDR1 SQVTM and CDR2 ANQGSEA come from the germline V gene. J lost 0 bases, V lost 3 bases, and 10 bases had no gene match. This CDR3 is 19 amino acids long.